The 10 T cell receptor beta chains listed next were all sequenced from one sample in a study of CXCR3-negative and CXCR3-positive naive CD8 T cells. Study results and limitations: Relative to CXCR3-negative naive cells, CXCR3-positive naive cells had more hydrophobic TRB CDR3s.

The study made its TRB cDNA libraries by 5' RACE, adding UMI labels. TCRdb re-called the 5' RACE reads, yielding one record per CDR3 amino acid sequence without DNA. The sample totals about 110,000 distinct CDR3 sequences. Antigens for these TCRs are unknown. Sequencing used naive CXCR3+ CD8+ T cells from blood. Subset given: CD45RO-CCR7+CD27+CD95- naive CD8+ T cells expressing CXCR3 (TNR3+). The receptors here all came from a human donor in good health. Some clones in this sample may be carry-over from other donors' samples.

The chain carries TRBV12-5 and TRBJ1-1; the D call of TRBD1 rests on TCRdb alone, since no DNA is present to check it. The V gene's germline CDR1 is LGHNT and CDR2 FRNRAP. There are 18 residues in the CDR3. The CDR3 protein is CASGLYVAGGYRITEAFF.

The chain links TRBV21-1 to TRBJ1-4; the D call from TCRdb, TRBD1, cannot be confirmed without DNA. TRBV21-1 is a known pseudogene. This CDR3 has 17 amino acids. The CDR3 here is CASINHRQGGTNEKLFF.

The chain employs TRBV7-9 and TRBJ2-7; the D gene TCRdb calls, TRBD1, cannot be checked with no DNA. CDR1 is SEHNR, CDR2 FQNEAQ, per germline (reference sequence). This CDR3 contains 12 residues. The CDR3 is CASSQTGLEQYF.

The chain links TRBV7-8 to TRBJ2-7; TCRdb's D gene call, TRBD2, goes unchecked for lack of DNA. The CDR3 is 16 amino acids. Germline loops: CDR1 SGHVS, CDR2 FQNEAQ. This CDR3 reads CASSENPPPGGYEQYF.

The CDR3 sequence is CSARVRDGGYEQYF. The chain links TRBV20-1 to TRBJ2-7; the TRBD1 assignment by TCRdb is unverifiable without DNA. CDR3 length: 14 residues. CDR1 is DFQATT and CDR2 is SNEGSKA in the germline V gene (reference sequence).

This CDR3 reads CASSFYSSGNTDTQYF. The chain is built from TRBV5-6 and TRBJ2-3; the D call from TCRdb, TRBD2, cannot be confirmed without DNA. CDR3 length equals 16 residues. Germline CDR1 SGHDT, CDR2 YYEEEE.

This sequence joins TRBV19 and TRBJ2-1; the TCRdb call, TRBD1, lacks DNA for checking. This CDR3 has 14 residues. Germline V CDR1 and CDR2: LNHDA, SQIVND (reference sequence). The CDR3 spells CASQPTGDYNEQFF.

This chain links TRBV5-1 with TRBJ1-4; the D call of TRBD1 rests on TCRdb alone, since no DNA is present to check it. From germline, CDR1 is SGHRS and CDR2 YFSETQ. The CDR3 is 15 amino acids. The CDR3 sequence: CASRDRGVANEKLFF.

The chain employs TRBV4-1 and TRBJ2-2; with no DNA, the TCRdb D assignment of TRBD1 cannot be verified. Germline CDR1 reads MGHRA; CDR2 reads YSYEKL. The CDR3 is 14 residues long. The chain's CDR3 is CASSQGQGTGELFF.

V and J are TRBV27 and TRBJ2-5; TCRdb's assignment of TRBD2 cannot be checked, as there is no DNA. Per the germline V gene, CDR1 is MNHEY and CDR2 is SMNVEV (reference sequence). This CDR3 spans 14 amino acids. The CDR3: CASSLAGNRETQYF.